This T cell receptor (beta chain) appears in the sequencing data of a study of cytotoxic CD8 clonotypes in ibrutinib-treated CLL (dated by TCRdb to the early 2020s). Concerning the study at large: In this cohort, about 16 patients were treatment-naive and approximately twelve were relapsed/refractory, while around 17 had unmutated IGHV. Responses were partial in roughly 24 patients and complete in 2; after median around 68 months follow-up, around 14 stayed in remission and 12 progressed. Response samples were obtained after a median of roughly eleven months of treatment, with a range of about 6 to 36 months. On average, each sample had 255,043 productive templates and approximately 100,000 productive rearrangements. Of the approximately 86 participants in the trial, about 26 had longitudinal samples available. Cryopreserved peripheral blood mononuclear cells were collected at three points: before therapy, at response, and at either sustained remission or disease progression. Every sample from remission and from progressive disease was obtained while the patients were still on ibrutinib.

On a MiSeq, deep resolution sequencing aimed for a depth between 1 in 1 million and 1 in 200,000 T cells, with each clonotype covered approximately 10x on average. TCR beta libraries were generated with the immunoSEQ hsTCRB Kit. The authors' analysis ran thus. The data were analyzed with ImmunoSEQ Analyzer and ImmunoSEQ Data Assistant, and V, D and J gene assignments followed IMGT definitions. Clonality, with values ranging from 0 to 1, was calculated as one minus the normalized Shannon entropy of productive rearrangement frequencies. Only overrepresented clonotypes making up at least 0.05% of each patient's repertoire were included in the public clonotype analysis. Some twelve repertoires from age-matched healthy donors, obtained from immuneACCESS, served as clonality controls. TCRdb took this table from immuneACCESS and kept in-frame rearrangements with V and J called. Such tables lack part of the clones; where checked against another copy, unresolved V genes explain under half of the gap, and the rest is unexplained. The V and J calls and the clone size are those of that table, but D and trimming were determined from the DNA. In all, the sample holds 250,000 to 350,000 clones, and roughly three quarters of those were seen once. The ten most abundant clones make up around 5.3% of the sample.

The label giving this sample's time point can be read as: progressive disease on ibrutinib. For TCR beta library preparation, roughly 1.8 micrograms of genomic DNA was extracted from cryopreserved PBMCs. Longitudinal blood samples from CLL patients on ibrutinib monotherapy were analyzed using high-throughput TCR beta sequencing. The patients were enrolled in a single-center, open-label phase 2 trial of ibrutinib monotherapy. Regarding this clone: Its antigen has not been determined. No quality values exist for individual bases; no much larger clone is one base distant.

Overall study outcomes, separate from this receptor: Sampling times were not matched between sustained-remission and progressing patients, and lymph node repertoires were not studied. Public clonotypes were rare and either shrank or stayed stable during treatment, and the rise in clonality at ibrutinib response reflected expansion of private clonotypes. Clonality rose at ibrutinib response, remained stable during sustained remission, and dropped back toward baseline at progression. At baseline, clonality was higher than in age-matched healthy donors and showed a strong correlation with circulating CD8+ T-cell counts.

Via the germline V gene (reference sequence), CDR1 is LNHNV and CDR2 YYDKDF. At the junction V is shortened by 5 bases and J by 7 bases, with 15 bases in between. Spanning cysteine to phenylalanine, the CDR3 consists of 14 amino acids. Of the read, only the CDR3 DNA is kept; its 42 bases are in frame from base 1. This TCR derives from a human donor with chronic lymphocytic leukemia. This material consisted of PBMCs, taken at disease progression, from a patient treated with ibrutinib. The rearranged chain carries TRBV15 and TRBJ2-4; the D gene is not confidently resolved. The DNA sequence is TGTGCCACCAGCCAGTATCAAGGGCCGAACATTCAGTACTTC. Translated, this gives CATSQYQGPNIQYF.